This T cell receptor beta chain was sequenced during a study of PD-1 blockade in classical Hodgkin lymphoma. Data came from immunoSEQ multiplex PCR; TCRdb stores just in-frame clones and leaves some out. In the table there are roughly 96,000 clones, roughly nine tenths of which are singletons. Study-level points and caveats: Patients with an early start, nivolumab under 1 year after ASCT, were excluded. Still unresolved is the cause of the repertoire differences, which may be disease activity or prior therapy. The study found complete responders had baseline diversity similar to newly diagnosed patients.

Each patient relapsed following autologous stem cell transplantation, and prior brentuximab vedotin exposure differed. Patients reached a best response of complete response, partial response or progressive disease. With regard to this clone: The antigen is undetermined.

Germline CDR1 SQVTM, CDR2 ANQGSEA. The CDR3 loop spans 17 amino acids. Between the trimmed V and J ends, which lost 3 bases and 5 bases, there was a span of 25 bases. The sequence came from a human donor with classical Hodgkin lymphoma. Sequencing used peripheral blood mononuclear cells (PBMCs), obtained before the second cycle of nivolumab. This sequence joins TRBV29-1 and TRBJ1-1; no definite D call. CDR3 sequence reads: CSVDKDQPPSFFTEAFF. The CDR3 region has the DNA TGCAGCGTTGATAAGGATCAGCCCCCAAGCTTTTTTACTGAAGCTTTCTTT.